The 14 T cell receptor beta chains in this list originate from one sample, sequenced in a study of blood T cell repertoires in COVID-19. The repertoire was sequenced with immunoSEQ multiplex PCR; TCRdb's copy has only in-frame clones and lacks some. The data show 150,000 to 160,000 clones, 84% seen once. The sequenced sample was peripheral blood. The receptors here all came from a woman in her fifties or sixties with acute or convalescent COVID-19.

The V and J genes are TRBV5-1 and TRBJ2-7; D is undetermined. The CDR3 consists of 15 residues. The germline V gene has CDR1 SGHRS and CDR2 YFSETQ. Trimming cost V 0 bases and J 3 bases, with 13 bases left between them. The CDR3 DNA reads as TGCGCCAGCAGCTTGGCTACCACTCGGTTCTACGAGCAGTACTTC. It codes for CASSLATTRFYEQYF. The full variable domain, its missing parts supplied by reference TRBV5-1 and TRBJ2-7, is KAGVTQTPRYLIKTRGQQVTLSCSPISGHRSVSWYQQTPGQGLQFLFEYFSETQRNKGNFPGRFSGRQFSNSRSEMNVSTLELGDSALYLCASSLATTRFYEQYFGPGTRLTVT.

The chain uses TRBV7-3 and TRBJ2-3; perhaps TRBD2 as D (5 bases). This CDR3 has 14 amino acids. V gave up 3 bases and J gave up 6 bases, with 13 bases separating them. Looked up from germline, CDR1 is SGHTA and CDR2 is FQGTGA. CDR3 in amino acids: CASSFSLASDTQYF. The CDR3 DNA is TGTGCCAGCAGCTTCAGTCTAGCCTCCGATACGCAGTATTTT.

The chain combines TRBV7-3 with TRBJ2-1; TRBD1 is a possible D gene (5 bases). This CDR3 region has 17 residues. V gave up 1 base and J gave up 0 bases, with 13 bases separating them. Germline lookup yields CDR1 SGHTA and CDR2 FQGTGA. CDR3 DNA: TGTGCCAGCAGCTTAAACCCAGGGCTGAGCTCCTACAATGAGCAGTTCTTC. Its protein product is CASSLNPGLSSYNEQFF.

There are a few counts of this clone. The chain couples TRBV2 to TRBJ2-3; the match to TRBD2 covers 8 bases. With V trimmed by 2 bases and J by 10 bases, 14 bases remained unmatched. The CDR3 is made up of 16 amino acids. The germline CDR1 and CDR2 sequences are SNHLY and FYNNEI. The CDR3 DNA reads TGTGCCAGCAGTGAAAACGGCCCCCTAACTAGCGGCCCGCAGTATTTT. It yields the protein CASSENGPLTSGPQYF.

This sequence joins TRBV9 and TRBJ1-2, with TRBD1 as a possible D gene (5 bases). Looked up from germline, CDR1 is SGDLS and CDR2 is YYNGEE. The CDR3 is made up of 14 amino acids. Trimming shortened V by 3 bases and J by 4 bases, and 13 bases separated the two germline ends. The CDR3 loop reads CASSADSRVYGYTF. Here the CDR3 DNA reads TGTGCCAGCAGCGCCGACAGTAGGGTCTATGGCTACACCTTC.

The V and J genes are TRBV5-1 and TRBJ1-5; 7 nucleotides agree with TRBD1. V lost 7 bases and J lost 0; bases outside the gene matches: 7. Germline CDR1 is SGHRS and CDR2 is YFSETQ. CDR3 length: 15 residues. The CDR3 here is CASSEQGNSNQPQHF. The CDR3 bases are TGCGCCAGCTCCGAACAGGGGAATAGCAATCAGCCCCAGCATTTT.

J is TRBJ1-6 and V is TRBV7-2; 10 bases match TRBD1. Germline CDR1 is SGHTA and CDR2 is FQGNSA. V dropped 5 bases and J dropped 10; count of bases not matched to a gene: 11. The CDR3 contains 16 residues. The CDR3 loop is CASSPSARTGGSPLHF. The CDR3 DNA is TGTGCCAGCAGCCCCAGTGCCCGGACAGGGGGATCACCCCTCCACTTT.

This chain joins TRBV7-2 and TRBJ2-7, with D possibly matching TRBD2 (6 bases). The CDR3 is 15 residues long. Germline V gives CDR1 SGHTA, CDR2 FQGNSA. The germline V and J ends were trimmed by 7 bases and 4 bases, with 20 bases remaining between them. The CDR3 loop is CASIPRGTGAYEQYF. CDR3 DNA: TGTGCCAGCATCCCGCGGGGCACAGGCGCATACGAGCAGTACTTC.

This clone has more than one count but fewer than ten. The V and J genes are TRBV6-1 and TRBJ2-6; D possibly corresponds to TRBD1 (6 bases). V lost 3 bases and J 0 bases, leaving 9 bases between the germline ends. CDR1 and CDR2 (germline): MNHNS, SASEGT. CDR3 size: 16 residues. The CDR3 DNA follows: TGTGCCAGCAGTGATCAGGGGCTCTCTGGGGCCAACGTCCTGACTTTC. Translated: CASSDQGLSGANVLTF.

V is TRBV6-5 and J is TRBJ2-7; D call uncertain. V was trimmed by 0 bases and J by 3 bases, leaving 15 bases between them. The CDR3 runs 16 residues. From germline, CDR1 is MNHEY and CDR2 SVGAGI. CDR3 region: CASSYSLISVSYEQYF. DNA of the CDR3: TGTGCCAGCAGTTACTCCCTAATCAGCGTTAGCTACGAGCAGTACTTC.

The chain employs TRBV20-1 and TRBJ2-3, with 11 bases that match TRBD2. Germline V gene data show CDR1 as DFQATT and CDR2 as SNEGSKA (reference sequence). The CDR3 totals 16 residues. V trimming: 3 bases; J trimming: 5 bases; junction bases outside the gene matches: 10. This CDR3 reads CSASSASGRSIDTQYF. The CDR3 nucleotides are TGCAGTGCTAGTTCGGCTAGCGGGAGGAGTATAGATACGCAGTATTTT.

This rearrangement joins TRBV2 to TRBJ2-3; 7 bases map to TRBD2. Germline V gene data show CDR1 as SNHLY and CDR2 as FYNNEI. After removal of 4 bases from V and 9 bases from J, the junction contained 4 bases not matched to a gene. The CDR3 consists of 12 residues. The DNA for the CDR3 is TGTGCCAGCAGTGTACGGGGGGACACGCAGTATTTT. Translation gives CASSVRGDTQYF.

The chain has TRBV4-3 and TRBJ2-3, with a weak D call TRBD2 (5 bases). CDR1 is LGHNA and CDR2 is YSLEER in the germline V gene. The CDR3 loop spans 15 amino acids. V lost 0 bases to trimming and J lost 8 bases, with 15 bases between them. DNA for the CDR3: TGCGCCAGCAGCCAAGACCTGTTGGGAGTTGGTACGCAGTATTTT. Amino acids: CASSQDLLGVGTQYF.

The rearrangement uses TRBV4-3 and TRBJ1-2, with D possibly TRBD1 on 5 matching bases. This CDR3 is 14 amino acids long. Germline V CDR1 and CDR2: LGHNA, YSLEER. Trimming shortened V by 1 base and J by 5 bases, and 11 bases separated the two germline ends. The CDR3 protein is CASSQVPGLYGYTF. The CDR3 DNA sequence: TGCGCCAGCAGCCAAGTACCAGGGCTTTATGGCTACACCTTC.